This TCR beta chain came from a study of blood T cells in healthy people across ages. Each sample yielded at least 6 million isolated PBMCs. Per germline, CDR1 SGHTA and CDR2 FQGNSA. The CDR3 loop spans 17 amino acids. Trimming took 1 base from V and 5 from J; bases not matched to a gene: 5. This clonotype was detected a few times. Primers used in a second PCR of about 7 to 12 cycles were a sample-barcoded 5' primer and a J-beta primer mix. TCRdb used MiXCR to reprocess the 5' RACE reads, holding one entry per CDR3 protein. The repertoire holds around 710,000 distinct CDR3 sequences, with about 40% as singletons.

The source of this sequence is a woman aged 55-70 years in good health. The rearrangement links TRBV7-2 to TRBJ1-4, with TRBD1 matching 12 bases. Sequenced material: blood. As DNA, the CDR3 is TGTGCCAGCAGCTTAGGGTGGGGACAGGGGGCAAATGAAAAACTGTTTTTT. Its translation: CASSLGWGQGANEKLFF.